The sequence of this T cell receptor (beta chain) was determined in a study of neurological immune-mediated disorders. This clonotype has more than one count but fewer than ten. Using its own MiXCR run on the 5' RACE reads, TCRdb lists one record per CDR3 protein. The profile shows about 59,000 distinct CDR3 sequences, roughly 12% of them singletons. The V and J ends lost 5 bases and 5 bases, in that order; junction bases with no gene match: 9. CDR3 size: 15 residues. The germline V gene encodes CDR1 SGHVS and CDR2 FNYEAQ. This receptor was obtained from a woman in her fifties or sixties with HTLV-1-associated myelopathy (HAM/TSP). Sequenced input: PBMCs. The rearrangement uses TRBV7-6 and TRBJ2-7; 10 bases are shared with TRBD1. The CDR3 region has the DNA TGTGCCAGCAGCAAGGTCGGGACAGGGGTTCACGAGCAGTACTTC. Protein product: CASSKVGTGVHEQYF.